The clone carrying this T cell receptor beta chain was found a few times. Its antigen is not known. Library preparation for TCR beta used quantitative 5'-RACE with molecular barcodes. TCRdb ran MiXCR on the 5' RACE reads and lists one entry per CDR3 protein. Of 500,000 to 550,000 distinct CDR3 sequences listed, about 13% are singletons. This sample was included in a study of CD8 T cells in ankylosing spondylitis. Germline CDR1 and CDR2: SGHRS and YFSETQ. This CDR3 has 15 residues. V was clipped by 0 bases and J by 5 bases, with 12 bases between them. Overall study results and limits: Disease-associated clonotypes exhibited CD8+ identity and were relatively infrequent in peripheral blood. Previously reported in reactive arthritis synovial fluid and blood were some of the motif variants. In ankylosing spondylitis blood, a motif of seven or eight highly homologous TCR beta variants appeared characteristic.

The chain is built from TRBV5-1 and TRBJ2-1; D might be TRBD1 (5 bases). This TCR was sampled from a male donor with ankylosing spondylitis. The sequenced material came from blood, either unsorted or a sorted T cell fraction (not recorded which). The chain's CDR3 is CASSLVAGSDNEQFF. CDR3 nucleotides: TGCGCCAGCAGCTTGGTGGCAGGGTCCGACAATGAGCAGTTCTTC.